This T cell receptor beta chain derives from a study of beta chain features in type 1 diabetes. This clone has just a few counts. Its antigen is still unknown. Overall study findings and caveats: In every one of the four CD4+ subsets, TCRB CDR3s were moderately but significantly shorter in Type 1 diabetes patients.

Every bit of the isolated RNA underwent reverse transcription, so sequencing read expressed TCRB transcripts. Here immunoSEQ multiplex PCR was the method, and the copy in TCRdb shows in-frame clones only, minus some. The repertoire has roughly 250,000 clones, around 20% of them found once; the top ten carry 0.025% to 0.035%. This clonotype was sampled from a woman aged 40 to 49 with type 1 diabetes. The sequenced material came from naive CD4+ T cells from blood.

DNA for the CDR3: TGTGCCAGCAGCTTGCAGGGGACACTATCAGGGAATGAGCAGTTCTTC. The encoded protein is CASSLQGTLSGNEQFF. The chain uses TRBV5-4 and TRBJ2-1, with D tentatively TRBD1 (6 bases). The germline V gene encodes CDR1 SGHNT and CDR2 YYREEE (reference sequence). Trimming took off 1 base at V and 7 bases at J, with 18 bases between the two ends. The CDR3 covers 16 residues.